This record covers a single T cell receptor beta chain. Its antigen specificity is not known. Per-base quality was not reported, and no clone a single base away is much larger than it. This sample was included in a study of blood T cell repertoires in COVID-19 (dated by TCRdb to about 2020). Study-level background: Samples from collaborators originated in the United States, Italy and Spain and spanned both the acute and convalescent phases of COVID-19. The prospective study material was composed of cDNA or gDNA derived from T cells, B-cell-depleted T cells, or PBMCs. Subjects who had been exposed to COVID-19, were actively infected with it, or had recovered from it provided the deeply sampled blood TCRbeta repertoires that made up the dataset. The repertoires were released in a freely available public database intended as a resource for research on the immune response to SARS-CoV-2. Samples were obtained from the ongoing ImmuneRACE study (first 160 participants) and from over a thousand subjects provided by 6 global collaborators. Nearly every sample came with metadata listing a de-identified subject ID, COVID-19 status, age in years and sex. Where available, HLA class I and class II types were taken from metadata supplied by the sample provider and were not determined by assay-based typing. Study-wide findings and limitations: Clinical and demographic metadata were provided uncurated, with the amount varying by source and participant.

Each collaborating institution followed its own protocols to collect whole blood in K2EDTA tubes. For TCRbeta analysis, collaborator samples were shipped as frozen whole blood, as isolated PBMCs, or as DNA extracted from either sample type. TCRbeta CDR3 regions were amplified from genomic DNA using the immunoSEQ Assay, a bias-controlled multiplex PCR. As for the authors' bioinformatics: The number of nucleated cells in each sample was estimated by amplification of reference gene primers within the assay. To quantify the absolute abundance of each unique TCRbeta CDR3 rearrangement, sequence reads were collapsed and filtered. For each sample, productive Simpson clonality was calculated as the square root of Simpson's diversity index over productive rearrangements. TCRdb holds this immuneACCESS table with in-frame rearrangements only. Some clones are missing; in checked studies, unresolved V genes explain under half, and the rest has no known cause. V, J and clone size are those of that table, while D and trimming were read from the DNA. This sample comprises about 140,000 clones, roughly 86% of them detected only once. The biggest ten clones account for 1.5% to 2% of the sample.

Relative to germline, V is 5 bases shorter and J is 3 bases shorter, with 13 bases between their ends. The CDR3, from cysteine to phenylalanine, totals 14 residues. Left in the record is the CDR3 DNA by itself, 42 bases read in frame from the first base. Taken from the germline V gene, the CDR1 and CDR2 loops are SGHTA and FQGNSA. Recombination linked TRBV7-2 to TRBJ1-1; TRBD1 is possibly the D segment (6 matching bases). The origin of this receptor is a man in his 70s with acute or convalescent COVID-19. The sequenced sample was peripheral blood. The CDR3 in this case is CASSRHRADTEAFF. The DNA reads TGTGCCAGCAGCCGCCACAGGGCGGACACTGAAGCTTTCTTT.